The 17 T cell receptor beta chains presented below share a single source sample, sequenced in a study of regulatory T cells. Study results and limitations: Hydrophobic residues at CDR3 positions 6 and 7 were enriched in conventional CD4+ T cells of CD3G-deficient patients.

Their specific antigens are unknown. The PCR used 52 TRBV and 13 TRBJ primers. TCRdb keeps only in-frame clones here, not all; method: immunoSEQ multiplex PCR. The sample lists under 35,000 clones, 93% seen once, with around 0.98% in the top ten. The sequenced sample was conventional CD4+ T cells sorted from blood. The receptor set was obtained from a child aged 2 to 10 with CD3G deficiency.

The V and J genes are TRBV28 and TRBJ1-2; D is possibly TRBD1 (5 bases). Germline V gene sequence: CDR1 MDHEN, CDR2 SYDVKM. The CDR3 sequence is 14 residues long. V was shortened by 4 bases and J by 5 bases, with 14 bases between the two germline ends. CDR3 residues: CASSSGGPTYGYTF. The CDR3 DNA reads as TGTGCCAGCAGTTCTGGGGGTCCTACGTATGGCTACACCTTC.

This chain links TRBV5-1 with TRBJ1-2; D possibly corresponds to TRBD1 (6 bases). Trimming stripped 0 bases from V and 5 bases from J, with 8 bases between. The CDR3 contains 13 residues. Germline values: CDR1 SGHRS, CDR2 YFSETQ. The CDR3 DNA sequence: TGCGCCAGCAGCTTGGGGACAGATTATGGCTACACCTTC. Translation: CASSLGTDYGYTF. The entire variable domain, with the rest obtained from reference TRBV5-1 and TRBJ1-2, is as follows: KAGVTQTPRYLIKTRGQQVTLSCSPISGHRSVSWYQQTPGQGLQFLFEYFSETQRNKGNFPGRFSGRQFSNSRSEMNVSTLELGDSALYLCASSLGTDYGYTFGSGTRLTVV.

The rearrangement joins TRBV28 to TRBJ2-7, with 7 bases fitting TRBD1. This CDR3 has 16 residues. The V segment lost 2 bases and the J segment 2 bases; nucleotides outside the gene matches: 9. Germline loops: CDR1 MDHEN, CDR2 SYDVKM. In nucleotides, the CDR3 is TGTGCCAGCAGTTTAGCCCGACAGGGCCCACCCTACGAGCAGTACTTC. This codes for CASSLARQGPPYEQYF.

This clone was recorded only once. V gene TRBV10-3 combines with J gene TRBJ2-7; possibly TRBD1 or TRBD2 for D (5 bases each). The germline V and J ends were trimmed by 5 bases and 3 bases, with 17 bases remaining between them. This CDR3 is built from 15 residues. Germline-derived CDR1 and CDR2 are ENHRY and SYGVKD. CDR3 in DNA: TGTGCCATCAGTCCAGGCCCGGGACGCAGCTACGAGCAGTACTTC. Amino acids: CAISPGPGRSYEQYF.

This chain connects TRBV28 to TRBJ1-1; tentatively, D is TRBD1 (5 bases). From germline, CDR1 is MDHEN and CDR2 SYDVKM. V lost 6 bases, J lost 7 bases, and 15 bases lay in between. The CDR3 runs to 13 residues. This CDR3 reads CASRPGGYGEAFF. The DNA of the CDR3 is TGTGCCAGCAGACCGGGGGGATACGGTGAAGCTTTCTTT.

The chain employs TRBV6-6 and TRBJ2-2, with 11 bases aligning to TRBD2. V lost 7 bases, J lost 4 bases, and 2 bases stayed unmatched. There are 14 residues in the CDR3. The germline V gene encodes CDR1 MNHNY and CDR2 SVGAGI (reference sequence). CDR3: CASTLAGGTGELFF. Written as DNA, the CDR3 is TGTGCCAGCACTCTAGCGGGAGGCACCGGGGAGCTGTTTTTT.

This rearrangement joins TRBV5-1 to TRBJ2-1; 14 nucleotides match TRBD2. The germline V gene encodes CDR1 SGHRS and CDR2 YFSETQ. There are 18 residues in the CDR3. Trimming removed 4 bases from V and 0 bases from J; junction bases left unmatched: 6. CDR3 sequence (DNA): TGCGCCAGCAGCACAGGACTAGCGGGAGGCCTCTCCTACAATGAGCAGTTCTTC. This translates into CASSTGLAGGLSYNEQFF.

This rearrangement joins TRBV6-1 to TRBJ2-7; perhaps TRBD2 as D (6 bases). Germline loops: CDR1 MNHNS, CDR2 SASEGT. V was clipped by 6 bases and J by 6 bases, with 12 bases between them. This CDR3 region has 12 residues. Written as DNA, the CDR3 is TGTGCCAGCAGCGCGGGGTTCGGCGAGCAGTACTTC. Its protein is CASSAGFGEQYF.

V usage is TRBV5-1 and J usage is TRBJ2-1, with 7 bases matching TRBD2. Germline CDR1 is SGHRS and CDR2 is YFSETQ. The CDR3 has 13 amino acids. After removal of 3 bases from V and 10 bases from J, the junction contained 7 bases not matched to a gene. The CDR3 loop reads CASSSTGTTEQFF. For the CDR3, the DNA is TGCGCCAGCAGCTCGACCGGGACTACGGAGCAGTTCTTC.

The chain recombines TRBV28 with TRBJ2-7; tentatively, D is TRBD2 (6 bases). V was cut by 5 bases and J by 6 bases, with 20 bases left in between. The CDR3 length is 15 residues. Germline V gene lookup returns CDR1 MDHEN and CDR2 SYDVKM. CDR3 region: CASSQSRGLGGEQYF. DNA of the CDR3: TGTGCCAGCAGTCAATCTCGGGGACTGGGGGGCGAGCAGTACTTC.

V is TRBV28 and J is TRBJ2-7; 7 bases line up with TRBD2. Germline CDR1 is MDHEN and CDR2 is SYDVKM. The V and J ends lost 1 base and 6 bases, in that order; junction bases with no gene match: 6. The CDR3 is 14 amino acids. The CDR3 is CASSLSLALTEQYF. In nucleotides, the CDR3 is TGTGCCAGCAGTTTATCACTAGCGTTAACCGAGCAGTACTTC.

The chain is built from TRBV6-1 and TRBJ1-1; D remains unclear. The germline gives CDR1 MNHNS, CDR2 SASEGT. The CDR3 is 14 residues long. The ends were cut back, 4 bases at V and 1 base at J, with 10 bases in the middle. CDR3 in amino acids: CASSGLTPNTEAFF. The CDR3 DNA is TGTGCCAGCAGTGGACTAACCCCGAACACTGAAGCTTTCTTT.

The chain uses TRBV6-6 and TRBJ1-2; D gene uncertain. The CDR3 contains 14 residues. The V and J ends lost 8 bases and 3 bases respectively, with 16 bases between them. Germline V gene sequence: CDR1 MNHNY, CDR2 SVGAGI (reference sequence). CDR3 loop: CASRGSPSYYGYTF. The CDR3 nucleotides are TGTGCCAGCCGCGGCTCACCCTCCTACTATGGCTACACCTTC.

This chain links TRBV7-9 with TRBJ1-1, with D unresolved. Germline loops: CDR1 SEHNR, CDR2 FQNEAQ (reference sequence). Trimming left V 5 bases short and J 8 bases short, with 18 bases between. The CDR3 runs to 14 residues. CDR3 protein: CASSPFGVRTEAFF. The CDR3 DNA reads TGTGCCAGCAGCCCCTTTGGGGTCCGTACCGAAGCTTTCTTT.

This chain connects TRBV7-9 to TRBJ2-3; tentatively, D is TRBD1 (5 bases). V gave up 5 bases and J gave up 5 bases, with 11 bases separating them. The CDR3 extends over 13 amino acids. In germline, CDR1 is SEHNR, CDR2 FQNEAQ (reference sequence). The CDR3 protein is CASSVGAIDTQYF. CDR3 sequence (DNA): TGTGCCAGCAGCGTAGGGGCCATAGATACGCAGTATTTT.

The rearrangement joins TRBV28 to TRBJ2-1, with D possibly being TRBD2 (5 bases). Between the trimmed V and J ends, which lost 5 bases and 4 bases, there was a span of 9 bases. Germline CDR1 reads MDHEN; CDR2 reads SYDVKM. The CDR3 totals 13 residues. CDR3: CASSLPGYNEQFF. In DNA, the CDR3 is TGTGCCAGCAGTCTCCCGGGGTACAATGAGCAGTTCTTC.

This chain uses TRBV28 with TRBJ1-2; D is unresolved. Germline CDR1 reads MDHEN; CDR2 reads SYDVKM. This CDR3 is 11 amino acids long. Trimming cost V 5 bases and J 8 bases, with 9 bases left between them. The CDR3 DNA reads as TGTGCCAGCAGTAGTACCTTGGGCTACACCTTC. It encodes CASSSTLGYTF.